These 14 T cell receptor beta chains share one sample of origin, sequenced in a study of cytomegalovirus exposure and HLA in healthy donors. PCR primers comprised 60 Vbeta and 13 Jbeta primers. Sequencing used immunoSEQ multiplex PCR; TCRdb keeps in-frame clones, though not all of them. The sample includes roughly 110,000 clones, around 77% of them seen just once. Sample: PBMCs. The source of these receptors is a male donor in good health and CMV-seronegative.

The rearrangement uses TRBV28 and TRBJ2-5; 7 bases align to TRBD1. The CDR3 sequence is 14 residues long. The ends lost 4 bases at V and 5 bases at J; junction bases unmatched: 7. The germline CDR1 and CDR2 sequences are MDHEN and SYDVKM. The CDR3 here is CASSSGQERETQYF. DNA for the CDR3: TGTGCCAGCAGTTCCGGACAGGAGCGGGAGACCCAGTACTTC.

The chain uses TRBV30 and TRBJ2-6; tentative D call: TRBD1 (5 bases). V gave up 1 base and J gave up 0 bases, with 10 bases separating them. CDR3 length equals 16 residues. CDR1 and CDR2 from the germline V gene are GTSNPN and SVGIG (reference sequence). CDR3 amino acids: CAWSAGWDSGANVLTF. The CDR3 nucleotides read TGTGCCTGGAGTGCAGGGTGGGACTCTGGGGCCAACGTCCTGACTTTC.

This clone was seen a handful of times. The junction departs from the called germline gene at one end, perhaps through a read error. This rearrangement joins TRBV28 to TRBJ1-2; D is unclear. CDR3 length: 11 residues. Germline-derived CDR1 and CDR2 are MDHEN and SYDVKM. The CDR3 nucleotides read TGTGCCAGCAGTATTTCCTTGGAGCCAATGTTC. Translated: CASSISLEPMF.

The chain carries TRBV6-4 and TRBJ2-3, with TRBD2 matching 10 bases. There are 15 residues in the CDR3. V lost 4 bases to trimming and J lost 5 bases; unmatched junction nucleotides: 6. Germline assignment: CDR1 MRHNA and CDR2 SNTAGT. CDR3 sequence (DNA): TGTGCCAGCAGTGTAGCTAGCGGGAGTATAGATACGCAGTATTTT. Protein sequence: CASSVASGSIDTQYF.

This clone was recorded only once. This chain connects TRBV5-1 to TRBJ2-3; D possibly corresponds to TRBD1 (5 bases). The CDR3 has 15 amino acids. The V and J ends lost 0 bases and 0 bases respectively, with 8 bases between them. Looked up from germline, CDR1 is SGHRS and CDR2 is YFSETQ. The CDR3 loop is CASSLGQGSTDTQYF. Here the CDR3 DNA reads TGCGCCAGCAGCTTGGGGCAGGGCAGCACAGATACGCAGTATTTT.

This rearrangement joins TRBV27 to TRBJ2-1; possibly TRBD2 for D (6 bases). Looked up from germline, CDR1 is MNHEY and CDR2 is SMNVEV (reference sequence). CDR3 size: 17 residues. V was pared by 4 bases and J by 0 bases, with 16 bases between. The DNA of the CDR3 is TGTGCCAGCAGTTCTCGGAGGGCGGGGAGCTCCTACAATGAGCAGTTCTTC. It specifies CASSSRRAGSSYNEQFF.

This clone appeared a few times. V and J are TRBV28 and TRBJ1-1, with 7 bases that match TRBD1. Germline CDR1 reads MDHEN; CDR2 reads SYDVKM. The CDR3 extends over 16 amino acids. The J segment lost 3 bases and the V segment lost 6 bases, leaving 13 bases of the junction unmatched. The CDR3 reads CASRIAGGKADTEAFF. The CDR3 DNA reads TGTGCCAGCAGGATCGCAGGGGGAAAGGCGGACACTGAAGCTTTCTTT.

This sequence joins TRBV19 and TRBJ2-3; 8 nucleotides match TRBD2. Germline V CDR1 and CDR2: LNHDA, SQIVND (reference sequence). The CDR3 spans 15 residues. Germline trimming cut 9 bases from V and 1 base from J; bases unmatched to any gene: 9. Written as DNA, the CDR3 is TGTGCCAGCCGAGCGGGAGTTACCCGCACAGATACGCAGTATTTT. As protein: CASRAGVTRTDTQYF.

The V call is TRBV28, the J call TRBJ2-7, with 10 bases aligning to TRBD2. The V gene's germline CDR1 is MDHEN and CDR2 SYDVKM. CDR3 size: 16 residues. Trimming took 5 bases from V and 4 from J; bases not matched to a gene: 11. The CDR3 region is CASSVTSGARFYEQYF. The CDR3 region has the DNA TGTGCCAGCAGTGTCACTAGCGGGGCTCGGTTTTACGAGCAGTACTTC.

The chain couples TRBV5-8 to TRBJ1-5; D remains unclear. The CDR3 is made up of 13 amino acids. The V gene lost 4 bases and the J gene lost 3 bases, with 8 bases spanning the gap. Germline lookup yields CDR1 SGHTS and CDR2 YDEGEE. CDR3 nucleotide sequence: TGTGCCAGCAGCCCAAAATTCAATCAGCCCCAGCATTTT. Amino acids: CASSPKFNQPQHF.

This clone showed up just once. V and J are TRBV5-1 and TRBJ2-7, with 8 positions matching TRBD1. The CDR3 is 14 amino acids. CDR1 and CDR2 (germline): SGHRS, YFSETQ. The trim removed 0 bases at V and 6 bases at J, leaving 5 bases unmatched. The CDR3 region is CASSLGTGMTEQYF. CDR3 DNA sequence: TGCGCCAGCAGCTTGGGGACAGGGATGACCGAGCAGTACTTC.

The chain couples TRBV28 to TRBJ2-7; 7 nucleotides line up with TRBD1. V lost 6 bases to trimming and J lost 1 base; unmatched junction nucleotides: 3. CDR3 length: 13 amino acids. CDR1 is MDHEN and CDR2 is SYDVKM in the germline V gene. CDR3 sequence (DNA): TGTGCCAGCAGCCAGGGGGTATCCTACGAGCAGTACTTC. Translated, it gives CASSQGVSYEQYF.

The chain joins TRBV4-2 to TRBJ2-7; 7 nucleotides align to TRBD1. V shed 4 bases, J shed 3 bases, and the junction held 3 bases outside the gene matches. Germline V gene lookup returns CDR1 LGHNA and CDR2 YNFKEQ. This CDR3 has 13 residues. The CDR3 loop reads CASSRDRDYEQYF. The CDR3 nucleotides read TGTGCCAGCAGCCGCGACAGGGACTACGAGCAGTACTTC.

The V call is TRBV18, the J call TRBJ1-4; D gene ambiguous. This CDR3 contains 13 residues. V lost 2 bases and J lost 4, with 5 bases in between. Germline lookup yields CDR1 KGHSH and CDR2 LQKENI. CDR3 residues: CASSPAVNEKLFF. CDR3 DNA: TGTGCCAGCTCACCAGCGGTTAATGAAAAACTGTTTTTT.